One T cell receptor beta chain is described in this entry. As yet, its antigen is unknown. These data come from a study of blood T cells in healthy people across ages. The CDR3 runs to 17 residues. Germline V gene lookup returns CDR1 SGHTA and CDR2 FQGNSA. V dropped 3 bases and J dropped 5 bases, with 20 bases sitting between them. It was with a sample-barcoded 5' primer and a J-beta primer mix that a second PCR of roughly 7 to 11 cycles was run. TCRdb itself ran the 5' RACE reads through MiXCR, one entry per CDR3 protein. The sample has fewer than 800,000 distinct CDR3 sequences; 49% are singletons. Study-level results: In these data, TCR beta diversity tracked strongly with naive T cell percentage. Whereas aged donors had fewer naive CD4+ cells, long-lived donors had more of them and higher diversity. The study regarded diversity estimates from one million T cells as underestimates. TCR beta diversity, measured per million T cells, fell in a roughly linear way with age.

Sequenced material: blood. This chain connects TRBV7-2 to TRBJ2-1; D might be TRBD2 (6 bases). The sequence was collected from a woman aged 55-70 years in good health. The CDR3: CASSFPLRGRTHNEQFF. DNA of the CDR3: TGTGCCAGCAGCTTCCCCCTTCGGGGGAGAACCCACAATGAGCAGTTCTTC.